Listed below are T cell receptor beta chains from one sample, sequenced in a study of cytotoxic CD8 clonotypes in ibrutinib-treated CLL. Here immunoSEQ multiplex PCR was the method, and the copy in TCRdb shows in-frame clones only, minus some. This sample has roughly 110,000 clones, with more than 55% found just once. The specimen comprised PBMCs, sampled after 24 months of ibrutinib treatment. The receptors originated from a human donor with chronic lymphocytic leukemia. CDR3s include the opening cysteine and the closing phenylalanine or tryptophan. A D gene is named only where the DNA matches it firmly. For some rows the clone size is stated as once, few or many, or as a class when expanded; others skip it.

CDR3aa: CASSPGISSNQPQHF
CDR3nt: TGTGCCAGCTCACCGGGCATAAGTAGCAATCAGCCCCAGCATTTT
v_gene: TRBV18
d_gene: .
abundance: .
j_gene: TRBJ1-5

CDR3aa: CASRDRGSPYEQYF
CDR3nt: TGTGCCAGCCGAGACAGGGGCTCTCCCTACGAGCAGTACTTC
v_gene: TRBV19
d_gene: TRBD1
abundance: few
j_gene: TRBJ2-7

CDR3aa: CASSQDRGPETQYF
CDR3nt: TGTGCCAGCAGCCAAGACAGGGGGCCGGAGACCCAGTACTTC
v_gene: TRBV9
d_gene: TRBD1
abundance: few
j_gene: TRBJ2-5

CDR3aa: CASSGQNLALYGYTF
CDR3nt: TGTGCCAGCAGTGGACAGAATCTTGCACTCTATGGCTACACCTTC
v_gene: TRBV25-1
d_gene: .
abundance: .
j_gene: TRBJ1-2

CDR3aa: CASRRANTGELFF
CDR3nt: TGTGCCAGCAGGAGGGCGAACACCGGGGAGCTGTTTTTT
v_gene: TRBV28
d_gene: .
abundance: .
j_gene: TRBJ2-2

CDR3aa: CASSLREGWGYTF
CDR3nt: TGTGCCAGCAGCCTCAGGGAAGGATGGGGCTACACCTTC
v_gene: TRBV9
d_gene: .
abundance: .
j_gene: TRBJ1-2

CDR3aa: CASSEGRAGDGAFF
CDR3nt: TGTGCCAGCAGTGAAGGGCGCGCCGGGGATGGGGCTTTCTTT
v_gene: TRBV6-1
d_gene: .
abundance: .
j_gene: TRBJ1-1

CDR3aa: CSARHDKGHEQYF
CDR3nt: TGCAGCGCCCGACATGACAAAGGACACGAGCAGTACTTC
v_gene: TRBV29-1
d_gene: .
abundance: .
j_gene: TRBJ2-7

CDR3aa: CASSPSSDRYLYGYTF
CDR3nt: TGTGCCAGCAGCCCCTCGTCGGACCGGTATCTCTATGGCTACACCTTC
v_gene: TRBV13
d_gene: .
abundance: .
j_gene: TRBJ1-2

CDR3aa: CASSLSMSTYEQYF
CDR3nt: TGCGCCAGCAGCTTGAGTATGTCCACCTACGAGCAGTACTTC
v_gene: TRBV5-1
d_gene: .
abundance: .
j_gene: TRBJ2-7

CDR3aa: CASSVGGTGSSYNEQFF
CDR3nt: TGTGCCAGCAGCGTAGGGGGGACAGGTAGCTCCTACAATGAGCAGTTCTTC
v_gene: TRBV9
d_gene: TRBD1
abundance: .
j_gene: TRBJ2-1

CDR3aa: CASSVSDRAYEQYF
CDR3nt: TGTGCCAGCAGCGTGTCGGACAGGGCGTACGAGCAGTACTTC
v_gene: TRBV7-8
d_gene: TRBD1
abundance: .
j_gene: TRBJ2-7

CDR3aa: CASSLEGGSYEQYF
CDR3nt: TGCGCCAGCAGCTTGGAGGGGGGGTCCTACGAGCAGTACTTC
v_gene: TRBV5-1
d_gene: .
abundance: .
j_gene: TRBJ2-7

CDR3aa: CASSVAGPSGYTF
CDR3nt: TGTGCCAGCAGCGTGGCAGGACCAAGCGGCTACACCTTC
v_gene: TRBV6-1
d_gene: .
abundance: many
j_gene: TRBJ1-2

CDR3aa: CASSQGAGAYEQYF
CDR3nt: TGCGCCAGCAGCCAAGGGGCAGGGGCCTACGAGCAGTACTTC
v_gene: TRBV4-3
d_gene: .
abundance: .
j_gene: TRBJ2-7

CDR3aa: CASSPQRGQGNSPLHF
CDR3nt: TGTGCCAGCAGTCCACAAAGGGGACAGGGGAATTCACCCCTCCACTTT
v_gene: TRBV6-6
d_gene: TRBD1
abundance: few
j_gene: TRBJ1-6

CDR3aa: CASSLDGRETQYF
CDR3nt: TGTGCCAGCAGCTTAGACGGGAGGGAGACCCAGTACTTC
v_gene: TRBV13
d_gene: TRBD2
abundance: .
j_gene: TRBJ2-5

CDR3aa: CASSSGGSYNEQFF
CDR3nt: TGTGCCAGCAGCAGCGGGGGCTCCTACAATGAGCAGTTCTTC
v_gene: TRBV5-8
d_gene: TRBD2
abundance: .
j_gene: TRBJ2-1

CDR3aa: CSARPKGEQFF
CDR3nt: TGCAGTGCTAGACCCAAAGGTGAGCAGTTCTTC
v_gene: TRBV20-1
d_gene: .
abundance: once
j_gene: TRBJ2-1

CDR3aa: CIVRDNTEAFF
CDR3nt: TGCATCGTCCGGGACAACACTGAAGCTTTCTTT
v_gene: TRBV29-1
d_gene: .
abundance: .
j_gene: TRBJ1-1

CDR3aa: CATSREGGTEAFF
CDR3nt: TGTGCCACCAGCAGAGAAGGGGGAACTGAAGCTTTCTTT
v_gene: TRBV15
d_gene: .
abundance: .
j_gene: TRBJ1-1

CDR3aa: CATRRGRGANEQYF
CDR3nt: TGTGCCACCAGAAGGGGCAGAGGGGCGAACGAGCAGTACTTC
v_gene: TRBV15
d_gene: .
abundance: .
j_gene: TRBJ2-7

CDR3aa: CASSLIEAAGAEKLFF
CDR3nt: TGTGCCAGCAGCTTAATTGAGGCCGCGGGGGCGGAAAAACTGTTTTTT
v_gene: TRBV7-8
d_gene: .
abundance: .
j_gene: TRBJ1-4

CDR3aa: CASSSQGLLSSYEQYF
CDR3nt: TGTGCCAGCAGCTCGCAGGGCCTCCTGAGCTCCTACGAGCAGTACTTC
v_gene: TRBV7-2
d_gene: .
abundance: .
j_gene: TRBJ2-7

CDR3aa: CASSLRDLDTQYF
CDR3nt: TGTGCCAGCAGCCTCCGGGACCTGGATACGCAGTATTTT
v_gene: TRBV11-1
d_gene: .
abundance: few
j_gene: TRBJ2-3

CDR3aa: CASIPPRDRGRNQPQHF
CDR3nt: TGTGCCAGCATCCCTCCCCGAGACAGGGGGCGCAATCAGCCCCAGCATTTT
v_gene: TRBV21-1
d_gene: .
abundance: .
j_gene: TRBJ1-5

CDR3aa: CASSRGRLNTEAFF
CDR3nt: TGTGCCAGCAGCCGGGGACGGCTGAACACTGAAGCTTTCTTT
v_gene: TRBV27
d_gene: .
abundance: .
j_gene: TRBJ1-1

CDR3aa: CASSFFRRPATDTQYF
CDR3nt: TGTGCCAGCAGCTTCTTTCGTCGCCCCGCCACAGATACGCAGTATTTT
v_gene: TRBV7-9
d_gene: .
abundance: many
j_gene: TRBJ2-3

CDR3aa: CASGTDRDGQPQHF
CDR3nt: TGTGCCAGCGGCACAGACAGGGACGGTCAGCCCCAGCATTTT
v_gene: TRBV6-5
d_gene: TRBD1
abundance: .
j_gene: TRBJ1-5

CDR3aa: CASSLGVYNYGYTF
CDR3nt: TGTGCCAGCAGCTTAGGGGTATATAACTATGGCTACACCTTC
v_gene: TRBV13
d_gene: .
abundance: .
j_gene: TRBJ1-2

CDR3aa: CASTPSPGTGVTEAFF
CDR3nt: TGTGCCAGCACCCCCTCACCCGGGACAGGGGTTACTGAAGCTTTCTTT
v_gene: TRBV6-6
d_gene: TRBD1
abundance: .
j_gene: TRBJ1-1

CDR3aa: CASSLTGNTEAFF
CDR3nt: TGTGCCAGCAGTTTAACGGGGAACACTGAAGCTTTCTTT
v_gene: TRBV27
d_gene: .
abundance: .
j_gene: TRBJ1-1

CDR3aa: CASSPNPYEQYF
CDR3nt: TGTGCCAGCAGTCCCAATCCCTACGAGCAGTACTTC
v_gene: TRBV28
d_gene: .
abundance: .
j_gene: TRBJ2-7

CDR3aa: CAWSINNQPQHF
CDR3nt: TGTGCCTGGAGTATAAACAATCAGCCCCAGCATTTT
v_gene: TRBV30
d_gene: .
abundance: .
j_gene: TRBJ1-5

CDR3aa: CASSPTDEQYF
CDR3nt: TGTGCCAGCAGCCCGACAGACGAGCAGTACTTC
v_gene: TRBV11-2
d_gene: .
abundance: .
j_gene: TRBJ2-7

CDR3aa: CASSFVRAGGPRGTGELFF
CDR3nt: TGTGCCAGCAGCTTCGTTCGAGCGGGGGGGCCCCGGGGCACCGGGGAGCTGTTTTTT
v_gene: TRBV5-6
d_gene: TRBD2
abundance: .
j_gene: TRBJ2-2

CDR3aa: CATLRSGEQYF
CDR3nt: TGTGCCACCTTACGGTCTGGCGAGCAGTACTTC
v_gene: TRBV25-1
d_gene: .
abundance: few
j_gene: TRBJ2-7

CDR3aa: CASSQDGGETQYF
CDR3nt: TGCGCCAGCAGCCAGGACGGGGGAGAGACCCAGTACTTC
v_gene: TRBV4-1
d_gene: .
abundance: few
j_gene: TRBJ2-5

CDR3aa: CASSLLGTEAFF
CDR3nt: TGTGCCAGCAGTTTATTGGGCACTGAAGCTTTCTTT
v_gene: TRBV28
d_gene: .
abundance: .
j_gene: TRBJ1-1

CDR3aa: CAWSGGQGSQPQHF
CDR3nt: TGTGCCTGGAGTGGGGGACAGGGGAGTCAGCCCCAGCATTTT
v_gene: TRBV30
d_gene: TRBD1
abundance: few
j_gene: TRBJ1-5

CDR3aa: CASSPGANTEAFF
CDR3nt: TGTGCCAGCAGCCCAGGGGCAAACACTGAAGCTTTCTTT
v_gene: TRBV7-2
d_gene: .
abundance: .
j_gene: TRBJ1-1

CDR3aa: CASSVAGGRDTQYF
CDR3nt: TGTGCCAGCAGCGTAGCGGGGGGGAGGGATACGCAGTATTTT
v_gene: TRBV9
d_gene: TRBD2
abundance: .
j_gene: TRBJ2-3

CDR3aa: CASSLGQLPQETQYF
CDR3nt: TGTGCCAGCAGCTTAGGACAGCTACCCCAAGAGACCCAGTACTTC
v_gene: TRBV7-2
d_gene: .
abundance: .
j_gene: TRBJ2-5

CDR3aa: CASSEVGYGYTF
CDR3nt: TGTGCCAGCAGTGAAGTGGGGTATGGCTACACCTTC
v_gene: TRBV2
d_gene: .
abundance: few
j_gene: TRBJ1-2

CDR3aa: CASSQGGQGANNEQFF
CDR3nt: TGTGCCAGCAGCCAGGGGGGACAGGGGGCCAACAATGAGCAGTTCTTC
v_gene: TRBV4-2
d_gene: TRBD1
abundance: .
j_gene: TRBJ2-1

CDR3aa: CASKTGREQFF
CDR3nt: TGTGCCAGCAAGACAGGGAGAGAGCAGTTCTTC
v_gene: TRBV7-2
d_gene: TRBD1
abundance: few
j_gene: TRBJ2-1

CDR3aa: CASSESFSGNTIYF
CDR3nt: TGTGCCAGCAGTGAATCGTTCTCTGGAAACACCATATATTTT
v_gene: TRBV2
d_gene: .
abundance: many
j_gene: TRBJ1-3

CDR3aa: CASSLDRRSYGYTF
CDR3nt: TGTGCCAGCAGCCTGGACAGGCGGAGTTATGGCTACACCTTC
v_gene: TRBV4-2
d_gene: TRBD1
abundance: .
j_gene: TRBJ1-2

CDR3aa: CASSLKGPGDTQYF
CDR3nt: TGTGCCAGCAGCTTGAAAGGGCCAGGGGATACGCAGTATTTT
v_gene: TRBV5-4
d_gene: .
abundance: .
j_gene: TRBJ2-3

CDR3aa: CASSLNPQGPELFF
CDR3nt: TGTGCCAGCAGCTTAAACCCACAGGGCCCGGAGCTGTTTTTT
v_gene: TRBV7-8
d_gene: .
abundance: .
j_gene: TRBJ2-2

CDR3aa: CASRDLHQPQHF
CDR3nt: TGTGCCAGCAGGGATCTTCATCAGCCCCAGCATTTT
v_gene: TRBV28
d_gene: .
abundance: .
j_gene: TRBJ1-5

CDR3aa: CASSLQGGNTEAFF
CDR3nt: TGCGCCAGCAGCTTACAGGGTGGAAACACTGAAGCTTTCTTT
v_gene: TRBV5-1
d_gene: .
abundance: few
j_gene: TRBJ1-1

CDR3aa: CARSELNTGELFF
CDR3nt: TGTGCCAGATCCGAGCTGAACACCGGGGAGCTGTTTTTT
v_gene: TRBV7-2
d_gene: .
abundance: .
j_gene: TRBJ2-2

CDR3aa: CAWSPGKNQPQHF
CDR3nt: TGTGCCTGGAGTCCCGGGAAGAATCAGCCCCAGCATTTT
v_gene: TRBV30
d_gene: .
abundance: many
j_gene: TRBJ1-5

CDR3aa: CASRSPGRGSPLHF
CDR3nt: TGTGCCAGCAGGTCCCCGGGCAGAGGATCACCCCTCCACTTT
v_gene: TRBV27
d_gene: .
abundance: .
j_gene: TRBJ1-6